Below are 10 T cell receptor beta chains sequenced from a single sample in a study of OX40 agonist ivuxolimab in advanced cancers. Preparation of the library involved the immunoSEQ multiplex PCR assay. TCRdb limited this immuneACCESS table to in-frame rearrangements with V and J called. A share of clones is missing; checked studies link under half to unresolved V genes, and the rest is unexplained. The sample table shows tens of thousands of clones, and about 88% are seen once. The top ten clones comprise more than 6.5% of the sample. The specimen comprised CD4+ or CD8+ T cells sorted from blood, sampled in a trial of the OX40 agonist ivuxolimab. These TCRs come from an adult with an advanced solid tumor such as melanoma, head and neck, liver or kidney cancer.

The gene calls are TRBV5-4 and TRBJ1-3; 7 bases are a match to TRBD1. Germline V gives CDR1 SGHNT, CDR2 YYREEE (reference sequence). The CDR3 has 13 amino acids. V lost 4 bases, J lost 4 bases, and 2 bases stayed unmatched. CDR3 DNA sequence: TGTGCCAGCAGCAGGGGACAGGGAAACACCATATATTTT. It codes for CASSRGQGNTIYF.

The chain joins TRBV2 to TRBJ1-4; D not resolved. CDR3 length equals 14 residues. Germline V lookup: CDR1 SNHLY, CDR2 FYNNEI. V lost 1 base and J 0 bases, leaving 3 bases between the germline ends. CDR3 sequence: CASSEEATNEKLFF. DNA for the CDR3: TGTGCCAGCAGTGAAGAAGCAACTAATGAAAAACTGTTTTTT. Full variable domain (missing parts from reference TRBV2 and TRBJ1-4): EPEVTQTPSHQVTQMGQEVILRCVPISNHLYFYWYRQILGQKVEFLVSFYNNEISEKSEIFDDQFSVERPDGSNFTLKIRSTKLEDSAMYFCASSEEATNEKLFFGSGTQLSVL.

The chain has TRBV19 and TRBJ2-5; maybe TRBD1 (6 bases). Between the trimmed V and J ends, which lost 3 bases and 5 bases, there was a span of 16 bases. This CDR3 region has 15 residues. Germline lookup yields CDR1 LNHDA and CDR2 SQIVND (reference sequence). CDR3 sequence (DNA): TGTGCCAGTAGTATTCTTGGACAGCCGCAGGAGACCCAGTACTTC. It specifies CASSILGQPQETQYF.

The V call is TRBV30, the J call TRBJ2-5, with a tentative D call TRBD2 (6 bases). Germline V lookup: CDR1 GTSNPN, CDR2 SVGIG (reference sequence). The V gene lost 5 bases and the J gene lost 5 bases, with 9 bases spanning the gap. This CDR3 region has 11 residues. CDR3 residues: CAWGSGETQYF. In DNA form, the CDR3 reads TGTGCCTGGGGCAGCGGGGAGACCCAGTACTTC.

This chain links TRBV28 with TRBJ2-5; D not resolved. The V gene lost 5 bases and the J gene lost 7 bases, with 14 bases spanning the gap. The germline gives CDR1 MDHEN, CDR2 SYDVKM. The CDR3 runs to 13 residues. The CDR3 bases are TGTGCCAGCAGTAAAAGACCCGAAGGGACCCAGTACTTC. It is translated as CASSKRPEGTQYF.

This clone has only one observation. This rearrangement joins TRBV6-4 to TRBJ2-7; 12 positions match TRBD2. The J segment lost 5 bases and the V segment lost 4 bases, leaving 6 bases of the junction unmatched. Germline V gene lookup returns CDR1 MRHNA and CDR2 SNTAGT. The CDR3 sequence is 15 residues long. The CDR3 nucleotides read TGTGCCAGCAGTGTACTAGCGGGAGGCTTAGACGAGCAGTACTTC. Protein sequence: CASSVLAGGLDEQYF.

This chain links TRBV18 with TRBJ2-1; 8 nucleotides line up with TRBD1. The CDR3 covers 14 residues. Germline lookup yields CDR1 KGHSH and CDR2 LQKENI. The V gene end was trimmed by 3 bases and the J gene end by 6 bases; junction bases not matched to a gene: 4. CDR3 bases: TGTGCCAGCTCACCCCGGACAGGGATCAATGAGCAGTTCTTC. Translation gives CASSPRTGINEQFF. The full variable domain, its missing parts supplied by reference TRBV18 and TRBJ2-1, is NAGVMQNPRHLVRRRGQEARLRCSPMKGHSHVYWYRQLPEEGLKFMVYLQKENIIDESGMPKERFSAEFPKEGPSILRIQQVVRGDSAAYFCASSPRTGINEQFFGPGTRLTVL.

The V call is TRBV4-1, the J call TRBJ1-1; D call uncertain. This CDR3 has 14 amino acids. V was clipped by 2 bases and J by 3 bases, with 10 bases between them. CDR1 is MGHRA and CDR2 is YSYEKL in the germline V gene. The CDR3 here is CASSQQFGDTEAFF. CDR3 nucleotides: TGCGCCAGCAGCCAACAATTCGGCGACACTGAAGCTTTCTTT.

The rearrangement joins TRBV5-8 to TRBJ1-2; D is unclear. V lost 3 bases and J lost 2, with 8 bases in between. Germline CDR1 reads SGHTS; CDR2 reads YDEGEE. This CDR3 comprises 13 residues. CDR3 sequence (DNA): TGTGCCAGCAGCTATGATGCAAACTATGGCTACACCTTC. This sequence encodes CASSYDANYGYTF.

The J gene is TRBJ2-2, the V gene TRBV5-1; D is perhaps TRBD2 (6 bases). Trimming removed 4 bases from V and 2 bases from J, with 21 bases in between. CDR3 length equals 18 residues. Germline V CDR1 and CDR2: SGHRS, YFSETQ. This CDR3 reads CASSPGSGWRGNTGELFF. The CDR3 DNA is TGCGCCAGCAGCCCAGGGAGTGGTTGGCGGGGTAACACCGGGGAGCTGTTTTTT.